The next 3 T cell receptor beta chains were all read from a single sample in a study of OX40 agonist ivuxolimab in advanced cancers. The data were produced by immunoSEQ multiplex PCR, yet TCRdb's version contains in-frame clones alone and is incomplete. The repertoire has around 94,000 clones, around 90% of them found once; the top ten carry about 3.6%. The source was CD4+ or CD8+ T cells sorted from blood, collected in a trial of the OX40 agonist ivuxolimab. These receptors were obtained from an adult with an advanced solid tumor such as melanoma, head and neck, liver or kidney cancer.

The J gene is TRBJ2-7, the V gene TRBV9, with a possible D match to TRBD2 (7 bases). Germline CDR1 and CDR2: SGDLS and YYNGEE. Trimming took off 6 bases at V and 2 bases at J, with 18 bases between the two ends. This CDR3 is built from 15 residues. DNA for the CDR3: TGTGCCAGCAACTCGGGGGGCGTCGGAACCTACGAGCAGTACTTC. This encodes CASNSGGVGTYEQYF.

V is TRBV19 and J is TRBJ1-2; D call uncertain. The V gene lost 5 bases and the J gene lost 5 bases, with 6 bases spanning the gap. The germline CDR1 and CDR2 sequences are LNHDA and SQIVND (reference sequence). CDR3 length: 11 amino acids. In nucleotides, the CDR3 is TGTGCCAGTAGTCACGGTTATGGCTACACCTTC. Translating it yields CASSHGYGYTF.

CDR3 nucleotide sequence: TGCGCCAGCAGCCAAGGCAGGAAACAGTTCTTC. Its translation is CASSQGRKQFF. This chain connects TRBV4-1 to TRBJ2-1; D is ambiguous. V lost 1 base to trimming and J lost 13 bases, with 8 bases between them. Germline V lookup: CDR1 MGHRA, CDR2 YSYEKL. The CDR3 spans 11 residues.